Shown below are 11 T cell receptor beta chains from a single sample sequenced in a study of T cells in Graves' hyperthyroidism and ophthalmopathy. Amplification yielded TCR beta CDR3 regions, with RNA transcripts as the source. Initially, a first-round RT-PCR of the TCR CDR3 employed the HTBI primer set. One entry per CDR3 protein, called by TCRdb with MiXCR from the multiplex PCR reads. In the table there are hundreds of thousands of distinct CDR3 sequences, roughly 25% of which are singletons. Source material: blood. These receptors were taken from a man aged 45 to 65 with Graves' hyperthyroidism.

Many counts were recorded for this clonotype. One end of the junction does not line up with germline, which may come from a read error. J is TRBJ2-7 and V is TRBV5-1; D may be TRBD1 or TRBD2 (5 bases each). CDR3 size: 14 residues. Germline loops: CDR1 SGHRS, CDR2 YFSETQ. CDR3: CASSLEGFSYEQYF. As DNA, the CDR3 is TGTGCCAGCAGCTTAGAGGGGTTCTCCTACGAGCAGTACTTC.

The V call is TRBV7-4, the J call TRBJ2-7, with D perhaps matching TRBD1 (6 bases). CDR3 length: 14 residues. Trimming shortened V by 1 base and J by 4 bases, and 11 bases separated the two germline ends. Germline V lookup: CDR1 SGHVT, CDR2 SQSDAQ. The CDR3 region is CASSLGVTGYEQYF. The CDR3 region has the DNA TGTGCCAGCAGCTTAGGGGTGACAGGATACGAGCAGTACTTC.

This clonotype was detected many times. The rearrangement joins TRBV7-2 to TRBJ2-1; D not certain. This CDR3 comprises 16 residues. V lost 1 base and J lost 0, with 10 bases in between. Germline V gene sequence: CDR1 SGHTA, CDR2 FQGNSA. The CDR3 DNA reads as TGTGCCAGCAGCTTAGTAGGGCTTGTCTCCTACAATGAGCAGTTCTTC. Translating it yields CASSLVGLVSYNEQFF.

The V call is TRBV7-9, the J call TRBJ1-2; D perhaps matches TRBD1 (5 bases). CDR1 and CDR2 (germline): SEHNR, FQNEAQ (reference sequence). This CDR3 spans 12 amino acids. Between the trimmed V and J ends, which lost 5 bases and 8 bases, there was a span of 12 bases. The CDR3 DNA reads TGTGCCAGCAGCCCGGGACGGTGGGGCTACACCTTC. Residues: CASSPGRWGYTF.

The chain combines TRBV7-9 with TRBJ2-5; no definite D call. Germline V gene sequence: CDR1 SEHNR, CDR2 FQNEAQ (reference sequence). The CDR3 is made up of 16 amino acids. Deletions cut 1 base from V and 1 base from J, with 13 bases between. DNA for the CDR3: TGTGCCAGCAGCTTAGGGGCAGCAGCGTCCCAAGAGACCCAGTACTTC. This gives the protein CASSLGAAASQETQYF. Full variable domain (outside the CDR3, taken from reference TRBV7-9 and TRBJ2-5): DTGVSQNPRHKITKRGQNVTFRCDPISEHNRLYWYRQTLGQGPEFLTYFQNEAQLEKSRLLSDRFSAERPKGSFSTLEIQRTEQGDSAMYLCASSLGAAASQETQYFGPGTRLLVL.

The table lists this clonotype with a few counts. The chain employs TRBV18 and TRBJ2-1, with D tentatively TRBD1 (5 bases). In germline, CDR1 is KGHSH, CDR2 LQKENI. The CDR3 covers 15 residues. V shed 3 bases and J shed 8 bases, with 17 bases lying between them. CDR3 residues: CASSPEFGAHYEQFF. In DNA, the CDR3 is TGTGCCAGCTCACCGGAATTTGGGGCGCATTATGAGCAGTTCTTC. The whole variable domain, remainder taken from reference TRBV18 and TRBJ2-1, is NAGVMQNPRHLVRRRGQEARLRCSPMKGHSHVYWYRQLPEEGLKFMVYLQKENIIDESGMPKERFSAEFPKEGPSILRIQQVVRGDSAAYFCASSPEFGAHYEQFFGPGTRLTVL.

This clonotype was counted only a few times. The germline gene is not matched at one end of the junction; a read error may be the cause. The rearrangement uses TRBV27 and TRBJ2-1; 10 bases are a match to TRBD2. The CDR3 runs 15 residues. Germline assignment: CDR1 MNHEY and CDR2 SMNVEV (reference sequence). The CDR3 is CAGSLEGLAYHEQFF. DNA for the CDR3: TGTGCCGGCAGTTTAGAGGGACTAGCGTACCATGAGCAGTTCTTC.

V and J are TRBV11-2 and TRBJ2-1, with D possibly matching TRBD2 (6 bases). This CDR3 is built from 10 residues. Per the germline V gene, CDR1 is SGHAT and CDR2 is FQNNGV. Trimming pared 8 bases from V and 7 bases from J, leaving 6 bases between. The CDR3 coding sequence is TGTGCCAGCGGGACTAATGAGCAGTTCTTC. Amino acids: CASGTNEQFF. The whole variable domain, filled in from reference TRBV11-2 and TRBJ2-1, reads EAGVAQSPRYKIIEKRQSVAFWCNPISGHATLYWYQQILGQGPKLLIQFQNNGVVDDSQLPKDRFSAERLKGVDSTLKIQPAKLEDSAVYLCASGTNEQFFGPGTRLTVL.

The chain joins TRBV20-1 to TRBJ2-1; D perhaps matches TRBD2 (6 bases). V gave up 5 bases and J gave up 7 bases, with 15 bases separating them. The CDR3 extends over 13 amino acids. CDR1 and CDR2 from the germline V gene are DFQATT and SNEGSKA (reference sequence). CDR3 sequence: CSAPRDSFNEQFF. Written as DNA, the CDR3 is TGCAGTGCTCCCCGGGACTCGTTTAATGAGCAGTTCTTC.

This clonotype has a count of ten or more. This chain links TRBV11-2 with TRBJ2-3; 7 bases match TRBD1. Germline V gene data show CDR1 as SGHAT and CDR2 as FQNNGV. This CDR3 has 15 residues. The junction had 3 bases not matched to a gene; V was cut back by 3 bases and J by 0 bases. CDR3: CASSFLGQSTDTQYF. CDR3 DNA sequence: TGTGCCAGCAGCTTCCTGGGACAGAGCACAGATACGCAGTATTTT. The entire variable domain, with the rest obtained from reference TRBV11-2 and TRBJ2-3, is as follows: EAGVAQSPRYKIIEKRQSVAFWCNPISGHATLYWYQQILGQGPKLLIQFQNNGVVDDSQLPKDRFSAERLKGVDSTLKIQPAKLEDSAVYLCASSFLGQSTDTQYFGPGTRLTVL.

Only a few counts were recorded for this clonotype. The chain couples TRBV5-1 to TRBJ1-3; no clear D. The V gene's germline CDR1 is SGHRS and CDR2 YFSETQ. The CDR3 has 18 residues. V lost 6 bases, J lost 0 bases, and 22 bases lay in between. This chain's CDR3 is CASKNGPSTPLSGNTIYF. The CDR3 DNA is TGCGCCAGCAAAAACGGCCCTTCTACCCCGCTCTCTGGAAACACCATATATTTT.